This T cell receptor beta chain derives from a study of cytomegalovirus exposure and HLA in healthy donors. Overall study results and limits: Later analysis identified several of the most significant clusters that appeared linked to common viral pathogens. A later analysis linked a missense variant in DCLRE1C to the trimming of TCR beta V and J genes.

Trimming took off 7 bases at V and 7 bases at J, with 11 bases between the two ends. CDR3 length: 12 amino acids. Germline CDR1 is SNHLY and CDR2 is FYNNEI. A multiplex PCR was run with 60 Vbeta primers and 13 Jbeta primers. Sequenced by immunoSEQ multiplex PCR; TCRdb stores in-frame clones only, minus some. The data hold 120,000 to 150,000 clones, with over 65% observed a single time. For this clone: Its target is not known.

Input material: PBMCs. The chain joins TRBV2 to TRBJ1-5; unclear D gene. This receptor was identified in a woman in her twenties or thirties in good health and CMV-seronegative. CDR3 residues: CASKREGQPQHF. CDR3 sequence (DNA): TGTGCCAGCAAAAGGGAGGGACAGCCCCAGCATTTT. The full variable domain, in which reference TRBV2 and TRBJ1-5 provide the parts outside the CDR3, is EPEVTQTPSHQVTQMGQEVILRCVPISNHLYFYWYRQILGQKVEFLVSFYNNEISEKSEIFDDQFSVERPDGSNFTLKIRSTKLEDSAMYFCASKREGQPQHFGDGTRLSIL.